This TCR beta chain appears in the sequencing data of a study of T cells in Graves' hyperthyroidism and ophthalmopathy. Study-wide findings and caveats: Most expanded thyroid clonotypes above 0.001 recurred in blood. For ophthalmopathy, model prediction preceded onset by a median 6.5 months.

This clonotype has a count of ten or more. As yet, its antigen is unknown. The source material, RNA transcripts, was used to amplify TCR beta CDR3 regions. Initially, a first-round RT-PCR of the TCR CDR3 employed the HTBI primer set. TCRdb fed the multiplex PCR reads into MiXCR, producing one record per CDR3 protein. The table records hundreds of thousands of distinct CDR3 sequences, less than 15% of them present only once. The ends were cut back, 3 bases at V and 0 bases at J, with 8 bases in the middle. CDR3 length: 15 amino acids. The germline V gene has CDR1 SNHLY and CDR2 FYNNEI. Sequencing input: blood. The receptor's source is a woman under 30 with Graves' hyperthyroidism. The chain joins TRBV2 to TRBJ2-2; D call uncertain. CDR3 amino acids: CASSEEKTNTGELFF. The CDR3 nucleotides read TGTGCCAGCAGTGAGGAAAAAACGAACACCGGGGAGCTGTTTTTT.